This section outlines one T cell receptor beta chain sequence together with its context. With 5 bases clipped from V and 5 bases from J, the junction kept 11 bases outside the gene matches. Looked up from germline, CDR1 is DFQATT and CDR2 is SNEGSKA (reference sequence). CDR3 size: 14 residues. These data belong to a study of human T cells and chemical hapten exposure. Turning to the study itself: Patches with 0.01% DPC went on the upper back, and the tests were read at 6 days.

For the library, individual cDNA molecules each received unique molecular identifiers. TCRdb re-derived calls from the RACE reads in MiXCR, one entry per CDR3 protein. The table includes 250,000 or so distinct CDR3 sequences, over 7.5% detected once. Stated time point: pre-sensitization, week 0. The treatment here: therapeutic diphenylcyclopropenone sensitization with weekly scalp DPC. Specimen: whole blood, collected in connection with sensitization to the hapten diphenylcyclopropenone (DPC). This TCR derives from a young man with alopecia areata. Some clones in this sample may be carry-over from other donors' samples. This sequence joins TRBV20-1 and TRBJ2-7, with 8 bases that match TRBD2. CDR3 DNA sequence: TGCAGTGCTCCTAGGGGGGGACTAGAGCACGAGCAGTACTTC. This sequence encodes CSAPRGGLEHEQYF.